Listed below are T cell receptor beta chains from one sample, sequenced in a study of kidney transplant recipient with SARS-CoV-2 infection. MiXCR, run by TCRdb on the reads, gives a single entry per CDR3 protein. This sample has 200,000 to 300,000 distinct CDR3 sequences; 29% occur once, and the top ten carry more than 6.5%. The material was a blood sample, obtained at baseline and between days 110 and 120 from a kidney transplant recipient. The receptors were gathered from a male patient in his thirties who had COVID-19 and was a kidney transplant recipient. Some T cells may possibly be graft donor cells. Both conserved end residues are part of each CDR3. Each record gives: D gene, clone size, CDR3 length, J gene, V gene, CDR3 protein, CDR3 DNA. A D gene is named only where the DNA matches it firmly. Not all rows give a size; the values are once, few, many and, for expanded clones, a class.

D: -
size: many
length: 17
J: TRBJ2-5
V: TRBV3-1
CDR3: CASSTIAPISFSETQYF
DNA: TGTGCCAGCAGCACAATTGCTCCCATTTCTTTCTCTGAGACCCAGTACTTC

D: -
size: many
length: 17
J: TRBJ1-2
V: TRBV7-4
CDR3: CASSKYYSARKTYGYTF
DNA: TGTGCCAGCAGCAAGTACTATTCAGCTCGAAAGACCTATGGCTACACCTTC

D: TRBD1
size: many
length: 18
J: TRBJ1-1
V: TRBV10-2
CDR3: CASSESGGQGNRGTEAFF
DNA: TGCGCCAGCAGTGAGTCAGGCGGACAGGGGAATAGGGGCACTGAAGCTTTCTTT

D: -
size: many
length: 11
J: TRBJ2-2
V: TRBV7-6
CDR3: CASREAGELFF
DNA: TGTGCCAGCAGGGAAGCCGGGGAGCTGTTTTTT

D: -
size: many
length: 17
J: TRBJ1-2
V: TRBV16
CDR3: CASSISWVVRKTYGYTF
DNA: TGTGCCAGCAGCATCAGTTGGGTCGTTAGAAAGACCTATGGCTACACCTTC

D: -
size: many
length: 12
J: TRBJ2-1
V: TRBV30
CDR3: CAWTTMLDEQFF
DNA: TGTGCCTGGACCACGATGTTGGATGAGCAGTTCTTC

D: -
size: many
length: 17
J: TRBJ1-2
V: TRBV12-3/TRBV12-4
CDR3: CASSFRRTAGKTYGYTF
DNA: TGTGCCAGCAGTTTCCGACGCACAGCAGGAAAGACCTATGGCTACACCTTC

D: -
size: -
length: 18
J: TRBJ1-3
V: TRBV9
CDR3: CASSVDGLPWRSGNTIYF
DNA: TGTGCCAGCAGCGTAGATGGACTTCCGTGGCGCTCTGGAAACACCATATATTTT

D: TRBD1
size: many
length: 18
J: TRBJ1-3
V: TRBV9
CDR3: CASSVDLGGPRSGNTIYF
DNA: TGTGCCAGCAGCGTAGATCTAGGGGGCCCCCGGTCTGGAAACACCATATATTTT

D: -
size: many
length: 12
J: TRBJ2-1
V: TRBV15
CDR3: CATSTGYNEQFF
DNA: TGTGCCACCAGTACAGGCTACAATGAGCAGTTCTTC

D: TRBD1
size: -
length: 14
J: TRBJ1-2
V: TRBV18
CDR3: CANSPQGGNYGYTF
DNA: TGTGCCAACTCACCACAGGGGGGAAACTATGGCTACACCTTC

D: -
size: -
length: 14
J: TRBJ2-1
V: TRBV20-1
CDR3: CSARDRVREGEQFF
DNA: TGCAGTGCTAGAGATCGTGTACGGGAAGGTGAGCAGTTCTTC

D: TRBD1
size: few
length: 15
J: TRBJ2-2
V: TRBV19
CDR3: CASSKQGWGTGELFF
DNA: TGTGCCAGTAGTAAACAGGGGTGGGGCACCGGGGAGCTGTTTTTT

D: -
size: many
length: 13
J: TRBJ1-5
V: TRBV5-5
CDR3: CASSTESAGAQHF
DNA: TGTGCCAGCAGCACCGAGAGTGCTGGAGCCCAGCATTTT

D: TRBD2
size: many
length: 16
J: TRBJ2-5
V: TRBV15
CDR3: CATSRDGLAGGETQYF
DNA: TGTGCCACCAGCAGAGATGGACTAGCGGGAGGAGAGACCCAGTACTTC

D: -
size: many
length: 13
J: TRBJ1-1
V: TRBV7-6
CDR3: CASSANENTEAFF
DNA: TGTGCCAGCAGCGCCAATGAGAACACTGAAGCTTTCTTT

D: -
size: many
length: 17
J: TRBJ1-2
V: TRBV6-4
CDR3: CASSSLSSHGKTYGYTF
DNA: TGTGCCAGCAGTAGTCTATCCTCACACGGAAAGACCTATGGCTACACCTTC

D: TRBD1
size: many
length: 14
J: TRBJ1-5
V: TRBV12-3/TRBV12-4
CDR3: CASSPGQINQPQHF
DNA: TGTGCCAGCAGTCCGGGACAGATAAATCAGCCCCAGCATTTT